Shown below are 15 T cell receptor beta chains from a single sample sequenced in a study of identical twins (TCRdb year 2016). Receptors were amplified or captured by 5' RACE. The data were produced on an Illumina HiSeq 2000. The raw public data were reprocessed by TCRdb itself: fastp quality trimming at Q25, MiXCR clonotype calling, in-frame beta chains only. Each entry is one CDR3 protein sequence, shown with its most common DNA and genes. Here the sample has roughly 540,000 distinct CDR3 sequences; under 25% occur a single time. The leading ten clones occupy around 0.9% of the sample. The same sample was also studied in work on T cells expressing NK-cell markers.

The sample was CD4+ T cells sorted from blood. Every receptor here comes from a woman between 18 and 29 years old in good health.

This clonotype was counted ten times or more. The chain recombines TRBV18 with TRBJ2-5; 7 bases agree with TRBD2. The trim removed 3 bases at V and 2 bases at J, leaving 6 bases unmatched. This CDR3 spans 15 amino acids. In germline, CDR1 is KGHSH, CDR2 LQKENI. CDR3 region: CASSPRTGGQETQYF. The CDR3 DNA reads as TGTGCCAGCTCACCGAGGACGGGAGGACAAGAGACCCAGTACTTC.

This rearrangement joins TRBV20-1 to TRBJ1-1, with a possible D match to TRBD1 (5 bases). The CDR3 is made up of 14 amino acids. The V end was cut by 2 bases, the J end by 4 bases, with 14 bases between. The germline gives CDR1 DFQATT, CDR2 SNEGSKA (reference sequence). DNA of the CDR3: TGCAGTGCTAGATTCGGGGGGGGAGGCACTGAAGCTTTCTTT. This gives the protein CSARFGGGGTEAFF.

This chain links TRBV7-8 with TRBJ2-7; 8 bases line up with TRBD1. Trimming removed 9 bases from V and 5 bases from J; junction bases left unmatched: 15. CDR3 length: 15 amino acids. The germline V gene has CDR1 SGHVS and CDR2 FQNEAQ. The CDR3 sequence is CARSPGQGADHEQYF. As DNA, the CDR3 is TGTGCCAGGAGCCCGGGGCAGGGGGCTGACCACGAGCAGTACTTC.

In its sample, this clonotype was seen a few times. The chain links TRBV6-5 to TRBJ2-5; TRBD2 matches 9 bases. This CDR3 is built from 17 residues. The germline gives CDR1 MNHEY, CDR2 SVGAGI. The trim removed 5 bases at V and 5 bases at J, leaving 15 bases unmatched. CDR3 in amino acids: CASSLEYLAGLYETQYF. CDR3 nucleotides: TGTGCCAGCAGTCTCGAATATCTAGCGGGACTATACGAGACCCAGTACTTC.

The V call is TRBV7-8, the J call TRBJ1-6; D is possibly TRBD1 (5 bases). CDR1 is SGHVS, CDR2 FQNEAQ, per germline. There are 13 residues in the CDR3. Between the trimmed V and J ends, which lost 2 bases and 7 bases, there was a span of 6 bases. The CDR3 sequence: CASSLNRNSPLHF. The CDR3 DNA reads TGTGCCAGCAGCTTAAACAGGAATTCACCCCTCCACTTT.

Worth noting for this clonotype: This sequence may be a read error, since a much larger clone differs from it by one base. The rearrangement joins TRBV5-1 to TRBJ2-7, with 10 nucleotides matching TRBD2. J lost 12 bases, V lost 6 bases, and 12 bases had no gene match. The germline V gene has CDR1 SGHRS and CDR2 YFSETQ. The CDR3 runs 13 residues. The CDR3 loop is CASTETGTSARYF. The CDR3 coding sequence is TGCGCCAGCACGGAAACCGGGACTAGCGCGCGGTACTTC.

This clonotype appeared many times. The CDR3 protein is CASSPGNRAHNEQFF. In DNA form, the CDR3 reads TGCGCCAGCAGTCCAGGTAACCGGGCACACAATGAGCAGTTCTTC. V and J are TRBV5-1 and TRBJ2-1; D uncertain. The V gene's germline CDR1 is SGHRS and CDR2 YFSETQ. Between the trimmed V and J ends, which lost 5 bases and 5 bases, there was a span of 17 bases. The CDR3 contains 15 residues.

The chain employs TRBV19 and TRBJ1-5; D gene ambiguous. The CDR3 runs to 14 residues. Germline CDR1 and CDR2: LNHDA and SQIVND (reference sequence). Trimming pared 7 bases from V and 2 bases from J, leaving 12 bases between. CDR3 loop: CASNLGMGNQPQHF. The CDR3 bases are TGTGCCAGTAATTTAGGGATGGGCAATCAGCCCCAGCATTTT.

This CDR3 reads CSVEKRGYGYTF. CDR3 sequence (DNA): TGCAGCGTTGAAAAACGGGGCTATGGCTACACCTTC. This chain connects TRBV29-1 to TRBJ1-2, with no clear D. Trimming removed 2 bases at V and 4 bases at J, with 8 bases between. Germline CDR1 SQVTM, CDR2 ANQGSEA. This CDR3 is built from 12 residues.

The chain recombines TRBV9 with TRBJ2-2; D is uncertain. Per the germline V gene, CDR1 is SGDLS and CDR2 is YYNGEE. The CDR3 covers 16 residues. The V and J ends lost 4 bases and 2 bases respectively, with 15 bases between them. The CDR3 DNA is TGTGCCAGCAGCCTCTCCGTGGGCCGTAACACCGGGGAGCTGTTTTTT. It encodes CASSLSVGRNTGELFF.

The chain joins TRBV4-1 to TRBJ2-1, with 14 bases matching TRBD2. This CDR3 is built from 21 residues. Germline assignment: CDR1 MGHRA and CDR2 YSYEKL. J lost 6 bases, V lost 0 bases, and 16 bases had no gene match. CDR3 amino acids: CASSQERQGTVTSGRANEQFF. CDR3 sequence (DNA): TGCGCCAGCAGCCAAGAAAGGCAAGGCACGGTGACTAGCGGGAGGGCCAATGAGCAGTTCTTC.

This clonotype showed up just a few times. This chain joins TRBV4-1 and TRBJ2-2; D may be TRBD2 (5 bases). The CDR3 is made up of 16 amino acids. Between the trimmed V and J ends, which lost 2 bases and 4 bases, there was a span of 14 bases. Germline loops: CDR1 MGHRA, CDR2 YSYEKL. The CDR3: CASSQQLGWGTGELFF. The CDR3 DNA is TGCGCCAGCAGCCAACAACTAGGATGGGGCACCGGGGAGCTGTTTTTT.

This clonotype appeared a few times. V is TRBV6-5 and J is TRBJ2-1; 11 nucleotides agree with TRBD2. The V and J ends lost 2 bases and 12 bases, in that order; junction bases with no gene match: 12. This CDR3 contains 16 residues. Germline assignment: CDR1 MNHEY and CDR2 SVGAGI. The CDR3, as DNA: TGTGCCAGCAGTTACACAATAGCGGGAGGGGGGACAGTGCAGTTCTTC. It is translated as CASSYTIAGGGTVQFF.

The chain employs TRBV12-3 or TRBV12-4 and TRBJ2-3; perhaps TRBD1 as D (6 bases). The CDR3 spans 13 residues. The CDR3 DNA follows: TGTGCTAGCGCAGGGGTACCCACAGATACGCAGTATTTT. Translation gives CASAGVPTDTQYF.

In this sample, this clonotype turned up a few times. The rearrangement uses TRBV7-2 and TRBJ1-1, with 8 bases aligning to TRBD1. Trimming at V came to 5 bases and at J to 5 bases, leaving 4 bases not matched to a gene. The germline CDR1 and CDR2 sequences are SGHTA and FQGNSA. There are 13 residues in the CDR3. The chain's CDR3 is CASSIRGQTEAFF. DNA of the CDR3: TGTGCCAGCAGCATCAGGGGGCAAACTGAAGCTTTCTTT. Full variable domain (outside the CDR3, taken from reference TRBV7-2 and TRBJ1-1): GAGVSQSPSNKVTEKGKDVELRCDPISGHTALYWYRQSLGQGLEFLIYFQGNSAPDKSGLPSDRFSAERTGGSVSTLTIQRTQQEDSAVYLCASSIRGQTEAFFGQGTRLTVV.